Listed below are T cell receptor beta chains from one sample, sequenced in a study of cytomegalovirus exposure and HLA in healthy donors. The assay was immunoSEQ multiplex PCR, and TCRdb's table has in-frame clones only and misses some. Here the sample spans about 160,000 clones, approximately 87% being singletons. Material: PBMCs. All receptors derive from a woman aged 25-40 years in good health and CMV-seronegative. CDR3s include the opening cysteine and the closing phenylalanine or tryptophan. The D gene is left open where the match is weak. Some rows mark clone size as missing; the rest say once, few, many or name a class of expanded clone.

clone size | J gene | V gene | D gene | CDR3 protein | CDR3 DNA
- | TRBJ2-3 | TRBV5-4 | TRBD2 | CASRETSGGADTDTQYF | TGTGCCAGCAGGGAGACTAGCGGGGGGGCCGACACAGATACGCAGTATTTT
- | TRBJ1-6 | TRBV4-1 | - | CASSQESPRPNSPLHF | TGCGCCAGCAGCCAAGAGTCCCCACGGCCTAATTCACCCCTCCACTTT
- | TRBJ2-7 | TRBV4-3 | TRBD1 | CASSQDAGQGLNEQYF | TGCGCCAGCAGCCAAGATGCCGGACAGGGGTTAAACGAGCAGTACTTC
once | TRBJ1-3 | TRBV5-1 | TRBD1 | CASSSGQGASISGNTIYF | TGCGCCAGCAGCTCAGGACAGGGGGCCTCGATCTCTGGAAACACCATATATTTT
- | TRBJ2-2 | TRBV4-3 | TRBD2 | CASSPGGWGGEYTGELFF | TGCGCCAGCAGCCCCGGGGGTTGGGGAGGGGAGTACACCGGGGAGCTGTTTTTT
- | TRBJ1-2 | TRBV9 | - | CASSVDRNYGYTF | TGTGCCAGCAGCGTAGATAGAAACTATGGCTACACCTTC
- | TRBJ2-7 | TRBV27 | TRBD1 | CASSLLRQGVYEQYF | TGTGCCAGCAGTTTACTTCGACAGGGGGTCTACGAGCAGTACTTC
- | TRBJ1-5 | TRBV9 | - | CASSVEGTSDQPQHF | TGTGCCAGCAGCGTAGAGGGGACCTCGGACCAGCCCCAGCATTTT
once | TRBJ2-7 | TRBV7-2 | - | CASSPPPRRDEQYF | TGTGCCAGCAGCCCGCCGCCCCGCAGGGACGAGCAGTACTTC
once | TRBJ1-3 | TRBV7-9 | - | CARTLDGDGNTIYF | TGTGCCAGAACCCTCGACGGAGATGGAAACACCATATATTTT
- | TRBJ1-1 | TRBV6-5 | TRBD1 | CASPSGQGVATEAFF | TGTGCCAGCCCAAGTGGGCAGGGGGTCGCCACTGAAGCTTTCTTT
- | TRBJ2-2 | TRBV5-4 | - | CASSLYTGELFF | TGTGCCAGCAGCTTGTACACCGGGGAGCTGTTTTTT
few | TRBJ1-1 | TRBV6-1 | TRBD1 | CASSEGTGWTEAFF | TGTGCCAGCAGTGAAGGGACAGGGTGGACTGAAGCTTTCTTT
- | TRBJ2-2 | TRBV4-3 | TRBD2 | CASSHRLAGDLTGELFF | TGCGCCAGCAGCCACCGACTAGCGGGAGACCTCACCGGGGAGCTGTTTTTT
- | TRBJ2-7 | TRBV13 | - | CASSSRRSYEQYF | TGTGCCAGCAGCTCTCGACGGAGCTACGAGCAGTACTTC
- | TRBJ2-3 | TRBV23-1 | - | CASSHRGTDTQYF | TGCGCCAGCAGTCATAGGGGGACAGATACGCAGTATTTT
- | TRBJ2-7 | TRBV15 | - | CATEGGSRYEQYF | TGTGCCACCGAGGGGGGGAGCCGTTACGAGCAGTACTTC
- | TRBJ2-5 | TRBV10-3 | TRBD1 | CAIRQPGQGFETQYF | TGTGCCATCAGGCAACCGGGACAGGGCTTTGAGACCCAGTACTTC
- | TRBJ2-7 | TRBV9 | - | CASSVEPRGSYEQYF | TGTGCCAGCAGCGTTGAGCCCAGGGGAAGCTACGAGCAGTACTTC
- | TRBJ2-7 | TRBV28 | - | CASTQAGGLDYEQYF | TGTGCCAGCACCCAGGCGGGTGGACTCGATTACGAGCAGTACTTC
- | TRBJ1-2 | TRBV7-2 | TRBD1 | CASSPRTGSVSGGYTF | TGTGCCAGCAGCCCTCGGACAGGCTCGGTCTCGGGTGGCTACACCTTC
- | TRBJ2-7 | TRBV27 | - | CASSPVSGNTYEQYF | TGTGCCAGCAGTCCTGTTTCAGGGAATACCTACGAGCAGTACTTC
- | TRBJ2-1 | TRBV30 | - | CASGRGYNEQFF | TGTGCCTCTGGCAGGGGCTACAATGAGCAGTTCTTC
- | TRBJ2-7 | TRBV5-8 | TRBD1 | CASSYGTETYEQYF | TGTGCCAGCAGCTATGGGACAGAGACCTACGAGCAGTACTTC
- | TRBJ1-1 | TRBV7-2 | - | CASSLVRAGNTEAFF | TGTGCCAGCAGCTTAGTTCGGGCGGGGAACACTGAAGCTTTCTTT
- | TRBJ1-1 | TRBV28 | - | CASRPRAAGTEAFF | TGTGCCAGCAGGCCTCGGGCAGCGGGCACTGAAGCTTTCTTT
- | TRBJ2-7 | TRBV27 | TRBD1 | CASSFGQGVGVEQYF | TGTGCCAGCAGTTTCGGGCAGGGGGTCGGGGTCGAGCAGTACTTC
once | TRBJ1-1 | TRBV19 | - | CASIPTRGAPYTEAFF | TGTGCCAGTATTCCAACAAGGGGGGCACCCTACACTGAAGCTTTCTTT
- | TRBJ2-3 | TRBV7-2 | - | CASSLVVDTQYF | TGTGCCAGCAGCTTAGTAGTGGATACGCAGTATTTT